Sequencing of this T cell receptor beta chain was carried out in a study of regulatory T cells in long-lasting Graves disease. Study conclusions and caveats: The study found persistent patients shared more public clonotypes (fewer than 3,000) than new patients (around 870).

This clonotype was found many times. Its specificity is not known. Researchers made TCR beta libraries by using iRepertoire HTBI primers and running Arm-PCR on CDR3 regions. MiXCR, run by TCRdb on the multiplex PCR reads, gives a single entry per CDR3 protein. The sample includes roughly 360,000 distinct CDR3 sequences, about an eighth seen only once; the top ten take 18%. V lost 3 bases and J lost 2, with 19 bases in between. This CDR3 is 17 amino acids long. Sample time point: newly diagnosed GD, antithyroid drugs for less than 3 months. PBMC-extracted RNA yielded the TCR library. This sample was also put to use in a study of T cells in Graves' hyperthyroidism and ophthalmopathy.

The receptor was isolated from a woman aged 18-35 years with Graves disease. The specimen comprised peripheral blood mononuclear cells (PBMCs), sampled at new diagnosis, from a patient treated with antithyroid drugs. The genes are TRBV12-3 or TRBV12-4 and TRBJ1-1; D is unclear. CDR3 sequence: CASSFIVFSPVNTEAFF. The CDR3 DNA is TGTGCCAGCAGTTTTATCGTGTTTTCCCCGGTAAACACTGAAGCTTTCTTT.